This T cell receptor beta chain derives from a study of blood T cell repertoires in COVID-19. This table comes from immunoSEQ multiplex PCR, and its TCRdb copy is limited to in-frame clones, with some not included. The sample contains about 300,000 clones, approximately 85% of which appear only once. This CDR3 has 15 residues. The germline V gene has CDR1 LGHDT and CDR2 YNNKEL (reference sequence). J was trimmed by 7 bases and V by 2 bases; bases with no gene match: 5. What was sequenced was peripheral blood. This receptor was identified in a woman in her forties or fifties with acute or convalescent COVID-19. The chain has TRBV3-1 (or the pseudogene TRBV3-2) and TRBJ1-6; the match to TRBD1 covers 7 bases. The CDR3 protein is CASSQSTGINSPLHF. The CDR3 nucleotides read TGTGCCAGCAGCCAATCGACAGGGATCAATTCACCCCTCCACTTT.